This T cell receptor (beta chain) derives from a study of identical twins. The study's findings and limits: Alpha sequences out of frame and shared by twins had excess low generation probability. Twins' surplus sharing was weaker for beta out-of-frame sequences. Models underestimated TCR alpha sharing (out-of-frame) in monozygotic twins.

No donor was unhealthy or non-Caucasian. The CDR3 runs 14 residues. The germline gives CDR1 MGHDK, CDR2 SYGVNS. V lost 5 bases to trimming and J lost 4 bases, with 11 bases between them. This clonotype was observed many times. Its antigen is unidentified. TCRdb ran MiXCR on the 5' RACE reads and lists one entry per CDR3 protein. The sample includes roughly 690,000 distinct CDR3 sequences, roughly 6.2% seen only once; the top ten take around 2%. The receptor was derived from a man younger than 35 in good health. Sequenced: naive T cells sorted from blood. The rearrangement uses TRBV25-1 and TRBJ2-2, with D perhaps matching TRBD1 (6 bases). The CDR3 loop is CASSIHRATGELFF. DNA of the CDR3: TGTGCCAGCAGTATCCACAGGGCCACCGGGGAGCTGTTTTTT.